Listed below are T cell receptor beta chains from one sample, sequenced in a study of blood T cell repertoires in COVID-19. The assay was immunoSEQ multiplex PCR, and TCRdb's table has in-frame clones only and misses some. The table has around 300,000 clones, more than 80% seen once; the top ten hold over 5%. Sequencing was done on a sample of peripheral blood. The source of these receptors is a woman aged 45 to 65 with COVID-19, enrolled during active disease. The CDR3 runs from the conserved cysteine through the conserved F or W. Each record gives: V gene, clone size, J gene, D gene, CDR3 DNA, CDR3 protein. The D gene is left open where the match is weak. Where a row states a size, it is once, few, many or the class of an expanded clone; other rows omit it.

v_gene: TRBV5-5; abundance: -; j_gene: TRBJ1-1; d_gene: -; CDR3nt: TGTGCCAGCACCTCCCTCGGAGGGGCGTACACTGAAGCTTTCTTT; CDR3aa: CASTSLGGAYTEAFF
v_gene: TRBV10-3; abundance: -; j_gene: TRBJ2-7; d_gene: TRBD1; CDR3nt: TGTGCCATCAGACAAATGGCCGGGACAGGCTCCTACGAGCAGTACTTC; CDR3aa: CAIRQMAGTGSYEQYF
v_gene: TRBV3-1/TRBV3-2; abundance: -; j_gene: TRBJ1-1; d_gene: TRBD1; CDR3nt: TGTGCCAGCAGCCCGACAGGGACCAACACTGAAGCTTTCTTT; CDR3aa: CASSPTGTNTEAFF
v_gene: TRBV5-6; abundance: -; j_gene: TRBJ1-2; d_gene: TRBD1; CDR3nt: TGTGCCAGCGGACAGGGCCTTAACTATGGCTACACCTTC; CDR3aa: CASGQGLNYGYTF
v_gene: TRBV9; abundance: -; j_gene: TRBJ1-2; d_gene: -; CDR3nt: TGTGCCAGCAGCGCGGCCGACAGGAGCTATGGCTACACCTTC; CDR3aa: CASSAADRSYGYTF
v_gene: TRBV11-3; abundance: -; j_gene: TRBJ2-3; d_gene: TRBD2; CDR3nt: TGTGCCAGCAGCTTCGGACTAGCGGAGGGCACAGATACGCAGTATTTT; CDR3aa: CASSFGLAEGTDTQYF
v_gene: TRBV20-1; abundance: -; j_gene: TRBJ2-1; d_gene: TRBD1; CDR3nt: TGCAGTGCTCGACAGGGGAATGAGCAGTTCTTC; CDR3aa: CSARQGNEQFF
v_gene: TRBV27; abundance: -; j_gene: TRBJ2-3; d_gene: TRBD1; CDR3nt: TGTGCCTCGGGACAGGGAGTTACAGCAGATACGCAGTATTTT; CDR3aa: CASGQGVTADTQYF
v_gene: TRBV9; abundance: -; j_gene: TRBJ2-1; d_gene: TRBD2; CDR3nt: TGTGCCAGCAGCGTAGCTAGCGGGAGGGCCTATGAGCAGTTCTTC; CDR3aa: CASSVASGRAYEQFF
v_gene: TRBV2; abundance: -; j_gene: TRBJ1-2; d_gene: -; CDR3nt: TGTGCCAGCTCGACTAATAGGGCTGATTATGGCTACACCTTC; CDR3aa: CASSTNRADYGYTF
v_gene: TRBV27; abundance: -; j_gene: TRBJ1-1; d_gene: TRBD1; CDR3nt: TGTGCCAGCAGTTTTTACGGGGTACAGGGACAGACTGAAGCTTTCTTT; CDR3aa: CASSFYGVQGQTEAFF
v_gene: TRBV6-2/TRBV6-3; abundance: once; j_gene: TRBJ2-2; d_gene: -; CDR3nt: TGTGCCAGCAGTTACAGCAGCGTACACACCGGGGAGCTGTTTTTT; CDR3aa: CASSYSSVHTGELFF
v_gene: TRBV6-5; abundance: -; j_gene: TRBJ2-4; d_gene: -; CDR3nt: TGTGCCAGCAGTTCCTCCTCCTATGGGGCAGCCCAGTACTTC; CDR3aa: CASSSSSYGAAQYF
v_gene: TRBV7-9; abundance: -; j_gene: TRBJ1-4; d_gene: TRBD1; CDR3nt: TGTGCCAGCAGCTTACAGGGGGTTGAAAAACTGTTTTTT; CDR3aa: CASSLQGVEKLFF
v_gene: TRBV10-3; abundance: few; j_gene: TRBJ2-2; d_gene: TRBD1; CDR3nt: TGTGCCATCAGTGAGGGACAGGGGGCGCCCACCGGGGAGCTGTTTTTT; CDR3aa: CAISEGQGAPTGELFF
v_gene: TRBV15; abundance: -; j_gene: TRBJ1-2; d_gene: -; CDR3nt: TGTGCCACCAGCGAAGGCAGGGGACCCGGCTATGGCTACACCTTC; CDR3aa: CATSEGRGPGYGYTF
v_gene: TRBV7-2; abundance: -; j_gene: TRBJ2-5; d_gene: -; CDR3nt: TGTGCCAGCAGCTTAATGCACACCCAAGAGACCCAGTACTTC; CDR3aa: CASSLMHTQETQYF
v_gene: TRBV30; abundance: -; j_gene: TRBJ2-3; d_gene: TRBD2; CDR3nt: TGTGCCTGGAGTGCACTGGGGGGAGGGATAGATACGCAGTATTTT; CDR3aa: CAWSALGGGIDTQYF
v_gene: TRBV28; abundance: -; j_gene: TRBJ2-7; d_gene: TRBD1; CDR3nt: TGTGCCAGCAGTTCCTCCCCGGGACAGGGGGCGCGCGAGCAGTACTTC; CDR3aa: CASSSSPGQGAREQYF
v_gene: TRBV12-3/TRBV12-4; abundance: once; j_gene: TRBJ2-7; d_gene: -; CDR3nt: TGTGCCAGCAGTTCCGGGATTTACGAGCAGTACTTC; CDR3aa: CASSSGIYEQYF
v_gene: TRBV20-1; abundance: -; j_gene: TRBJ2-7; d_gene: TRBD1; CDR3nt: TGCAGTGCTAGTCTGGGACAGGGGGTCTACGAGCAGTACTTC; CDR3aa: CSASLGQGVYEQYF
v_gene: TRBV5-8; abundance: -; j_gene: TRBJ1-2; d_gene: -; CDR3nt: TGTGCCAGCACTCAGACAGATCTCTATGGCTACACCTTC; CDR3aa: CASTQTDLYGYTF
v_gene: TRBV29-1; abundance: -; j_gene: TRBJ2-7; d_gene: TRBD2; CDR3nt: TGCAGCGTCCGGACTAGCGGGACCTACGAGCAGTACTTC; CDR3aa: CSVRTSGTYEQYF
v_gene: TRBV9; abundance: -; j_gene: TRBJ2-1; d_gene: TRBD2; CDR3nt: TGTGCCAGCAGCCTATCCCCGGGACTAGCGGGAGTTGAGCAGTTCTTC; CDR3aa: CASSLSPGLAGVEQFF
v_gene: TRBV5-1; abundance: medium-sized; j_gene: TRBJ2-5; d_gene: TRBD2; CDR3nt: TGCGCCAGCAGCCTCCCGGGTACGGGAGGGCCTCTTTGGTACCAAGAGACCCAGTACTTC; CDR3aa: CASSLPGTGGPLWYQETQYF
v_gene: TRBV6-4; abundance: once; j_gene: TRBJ1-4; d_gene: TRBD1; CDR3nt: TGTGCCAGCAGTGACCTGGACAGGGGCACGTCGTGGAGTGAAAAACTGTTTTTT; CDR3aa: CASSDLDRGTSWSEKLFF
v_gene: TRBV5-4; abundance: -; j_gene: TRBJ2-7; d_gene: TRBD2; CDR3nt: TGTGCCAGCAGCTTGGGACTAGCGGGAGTTTACGAGCAGTACTTC; CDR3aa: CASSLGLAGVYEQYF
v_gene: TRBV7-2; abundance: -; j_gene: TRBJ2-7; d_gene: TRBD2; CDR3nt: TGTGCCAGCAGCGCGGGGGCGGGAGGGCCTTACGAGCAGTACTTC; CDR3aa: CASSAGAGGPYEQYF
v_gene: TRBV10-2; abundance: -; j_gene: TRBJ2-7; d_gene: TRBD2; CDR3nt: TGCGCCAGCATCGGGACTAGCGGGAAGTGGGAGCAGTACTTC; CDR3aa: CASIGTSGKWEQYF
v_gene: TRBV3-1/TRBV3-2; abundance: -; j_gene: TRBJ1-2; d_gene: TRBD1; CDR3nt: TGTGCCAGCAGCCACGGAACCCGGGACAGGGTACGTGGCTACACCTTC; CDR3aa: CASSHGTRDRVRGYTF
v_gene: TRBV6-6; abundance: -; j_gene: TRBJ1-5; d_gene: -; CDR3nt: TGTGCCAGCAGTTACCTGACAGCGAATAGCAATCAGCCCCAGCATTTT; CDR3aa: CASSYLTANSNQPQHF
v_gene: TRBV6-5; abundance: -; j_gene: TRBJ2-5; d_gene: TRBD2; CDR3nt: TGTGCCAGCAGCCTCCGGGGGGCCCAGTACTTC; CDR3aa: CASSLRGAQYF
v_gene: TRBV6-5; abundance: -; j_gene: TRBJ2-7; d_gene: -; CDR3nt: TGTGCCAGCAGTCAGGGCTGGAGCTACGAGTGGCAGTACTTC; CDR3aa: CASSQGWSYEWQYF
v_gene: TRBV3-1/TRBV3-2; abundance: -; j_gene: TRBJ2-1; d_gene: TRBD2; CDR3nt: TGTGCCAGCAGCCAAAACTCGTTTCGGGCGGGAGTCGAAGAGCAGTTCTTC; CDR3aa: CASSQNSFRAGVEEQFF
v_gene: TRBV7-8; abundance: -; j_gene: TRBJ2-7; d_gene: TRBD1; CDR3nt: TGTGCCAGCAGCCCAGACAGGGACTACGAGCAGTACTTC; CDR3aa: CASSPDRDYEQYF
v_gene: TRBV6-1; abundance: -; j_gene: TRBJ2-3; d_gene: -; CDR3nt: TGTGCCAGCAGTGAACGTAGATATCCAGATACGCAGTATTTT; CDR3aa: CASSERRYPDTQYF
v_gene: TRBV30; abundance: -; j_gene: TRBJ2-7; d_gene: -; CDR3nt: TGTGCCTGGAGTGCCACAACCCTCAAAGCTGAGCGGCAGTACTTC; CDR3aa: CAWSATTLKAERQYF
v_gene: TRBV2; abundance: -; j_gene: TRBJ2-1; d_gene: TRBD2; CDR3nt: TGTGCCACCAAGCCAAGCGGGAGCGCCTACAATGAGCAGTTCTTC; CDR3aa: CATKPSGSAYNEQFF
v_gene: TRBV11-2; abundance: -; j_gene: TRBJ2-7; d_gene: TRBD1; CDR3nt: TGTGCCAGCAGCGGGCGGGACAGGGCCTACGAGCAGTACTTC; CDR3aa: CASSGRDRAYEQYF
v_gene: TRBV30; abundance: -; j_gene: TRBJ1-4; d_gene: TRBD1; CDR3nt: TGTGCCTGGAGTCAAGGGGGCCGGGAAAAACTGTTTTTT; CDR3aa: CAWSQGGREKLFF